Listed below are T cell receptor beta chains from one sample, sequenced in a study of cytomegalovirus exposure and HLA in healthy donors. Generated by immunoSEQ multiplex PCR, the TCRdb table keeps only in-frame clones and is missing some. The sample yields roughly 230,000 clones, 90% seen once. Sequencing was carried out using PBMCs. All receptors derive from a woman aged 25 to 39 in good health and CMV-seronegative. CDR3s include the opening cysteine and the closing phenylalanine or tryptophan. D genes are given only for firm matches. Only part of the rows carry a size: once, few, many, or a class if the clone is expanded.

V gene	J gene	D gene	clone size	CDR3 protein	CDR3 DNA
TRBV28	TRBJ2-5	.	.	CASSFRLVRETQYF	TGTGCCAGCAGTTTCAGGCTAGTTAGAGAGACCCAGTACTTC
TRBV4-2	TRBJ2-2	TRBD2	.	CASSQDRGSGTGELFF	TGTGCCAGCAGCCAAGATCGCGGGAGTGGCACCGGGGAGCTGTTTTTT
TRBV28	TRBJ2-3	.	.	CASSFRAGTNLDTQYF	TGTGCCAGCAGTTTCCGCGCCGGGACAAATTTGGATACGCAGTATTTT
TRBV27	TRBJ2-7	TRBD1	.	CASSLSPWDSPYEQYF	TGTGCCAGCAGTTTATCGCCCTGGGACAGCCCCTACGAGCAGTACTTC
TRBV28	TRBJ1-2	.	.	CASSFEATNNYGYTF	TGTGCCAGCAGTTTTGAGGCGACCAATAACTATGGCTACACCTTC
TRBV6-1	TRBJ1-4	.	few	CASSVRGSTNEKLFF	TGTGCCAGCAGTGTCAGGGGTTCAACTAATGAAAAACTGTTTTTT
TRBV5-1	TRBJ2-7	TRBD1	.	CASSWVTGQEQYF	TGCGCCAGCAGCTGGGTGACAGGGCAAGAGCAGTACTTC
TRBV7-2	TRBJ2-7	TRBD2	.	CASSISGTRPLEGQYF	TGTGCCAGCAGCATATCCGGGACTAGACCCCTCGAAGGGCAGTACTTC
TRBV28	TRBJ2-7	.	once	CASSSPSRGRYEQYF	TGTGCCAGCAGTTCCCCTTCGCGGGGAAGGTACGAGCAGTACTTC
TRBV29-1	TRBJ1-1	.	.	CSVPENTEAFF	TGCAGCGTTCCTGAGAACACTGAAGCTTTCTTT